Listed below are T cell receptor beta chains from one sample, sequenced in a study of graft-versus-host responses after intestinal transplantation. The repertoire was sequenced with immunoSEQ multiplex PCR; TCRdb's copy has only in-frame clones and lacks some. The profile covers about 19,000 clones, with roughly 87% appearing a single time and 1.5% to 2% taken by the ten largest. The specimen was PBMCs, collected 14 days after transplant. The source of these receptors is a human patient who received an intestinal transplant, so some T cells may come from the graft donor. Each CDR3 is given without its conserved first and last residue. The order of the fields is J gene, V gene, CDR3 protein.

TRBJ2-5 TRBV5-6 ASRTTGEETQY
TRBJ2-7 TRBV6-7 ASSYQGFGEQY
TRBJ2-3 TRBV5-6 ASSSDRSRSTDTQY
TRBJ2-1 TRBV7-2 ASSQWGAGRNEQF
TRBJ1-2 TRBV29-1 SVPTGEGYT
TRBJ2-1 TRBV6-1 ASSEAEVFSYNEQF
TRBJ2-2 TRBV6-5 ASTSGGANTGELF
TRBJ1-3 TRBV6-1 ASSEPGSGNTIY
TRBJ2-2 TRBV28 ASSLLAPNTGELF
TRBJ2-1 TRBV9 ASSVDRTPGGNEQF
TRBJ2-7 TRBV7-8 ASSLALELYEQY
TRBJ1-1 TRBV27 ASSLSESSTEAF
TRBJ2-1 TRBV7-6 ASSLGGLVNEQF
TRBJ1-2 TRBV9 ASSVAHRGQDGYT
TRBJ2-3 TRBV28 ASSLGTGGVTDTQY
TRBJ2-4 TRBV13 ASSFKLAGVAAKNIQY
TRBJ1-6 TRBV6-4 ASKEQGGPPRDSPLH
TRBJ2-1 TRBV11-2 ATIRGRSYNEQF
TRBJ2-1 TRBV18 ASSRGLAANEQF
TRBJ2-7 TRBV7-6 ASSLGLAGSYEQY
TRBJ2-7 TRBV27 ASSSRGLGAGVLYEQY
TRBJ2-5 TRBV4-3 ASSQTLAVQETQY